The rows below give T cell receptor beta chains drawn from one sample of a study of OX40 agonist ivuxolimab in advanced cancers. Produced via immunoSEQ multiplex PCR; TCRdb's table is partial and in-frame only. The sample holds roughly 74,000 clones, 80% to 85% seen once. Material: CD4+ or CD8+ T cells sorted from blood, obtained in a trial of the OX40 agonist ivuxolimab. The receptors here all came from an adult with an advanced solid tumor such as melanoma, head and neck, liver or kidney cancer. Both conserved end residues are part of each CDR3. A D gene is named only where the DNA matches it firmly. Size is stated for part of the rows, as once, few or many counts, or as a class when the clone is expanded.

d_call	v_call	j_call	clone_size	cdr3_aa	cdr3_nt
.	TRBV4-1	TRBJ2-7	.	CASRATGFRLDEQYF	TGCGCCAGCAGGGCTACAGGGTTTAGGCTCGACGAGCAGTACTTC
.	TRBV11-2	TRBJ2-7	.	CASTSPWGKRYEQYF	TGTGCCAGCACCTCCCCCTGGGGGAAACGCTACGAGCAGTACTTC
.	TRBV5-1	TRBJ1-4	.	CASSPIPKDYEKLFF	TGCGCCAGCAGCCCAATTCCGAAAGACTATGAAAAACTGTTTTTT
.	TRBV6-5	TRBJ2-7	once	CATGRGTFGYEQYF	TGTGCCACTGGGCGGGGGACATTTGGCTACGAGCAGTACTTC
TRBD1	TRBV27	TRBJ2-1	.	CASSRGQPGNEQFF	TGTGCCAGCAGCCGGGGACAGCCAGGCAATGAGCAGTTCTTC
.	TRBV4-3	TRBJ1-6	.	CASSPGLNSPLHF	TGCGCCAGCAGCCCGGGTCTTAATTCACCCCTCCACTTT
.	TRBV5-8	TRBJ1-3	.	CASTTSSGNTIYF	TGTGCCAGCACCACAAGCTCTGGAAACACCATATATTTT
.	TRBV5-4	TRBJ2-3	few	CASSPVPGFPPDTQYF	TGTGCCAGCAGCCCCGTTCCGGGATTTCCACCAGATACGCAGTATTTT
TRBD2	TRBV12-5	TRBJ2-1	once	CASGLEAGAGYEQFF	TGTGCTAGTGGTTTAGAAGCGGGAGCCGGCTATGAGCAGTTCTTC
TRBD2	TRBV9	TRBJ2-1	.	CASSPHSGTSGGISSYNEQFF	TGTGCCAGCAGCCCTCACTCTGGGACTAGCGGGGGAATTAGCTCCTACAATGAGCAGTTCTTC
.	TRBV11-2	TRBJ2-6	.	CASSLDSSGANVLTF	TGTGCCAGCAGTCTAGACTCCTCTGGGGCCAACGTCCTGACTTTC
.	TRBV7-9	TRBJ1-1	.	CASSLSGVPAEAFF	TGTGCCAGCAGCTTGTCAGGGGTGCCGGCTGAAGCTTTCTTT
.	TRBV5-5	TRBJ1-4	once	CASSPDPGPNEKLFF	TGTGCCAGCAGCCCGGACCCGGGGCCTAATGAAAAACTGTTTTTT
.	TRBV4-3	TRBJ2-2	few	CASSQGPTGNTGELFF	TGCGCCAGCAGCCAAGGGCCCACGGGTAACACCGGGGAGCTGTTTTTT
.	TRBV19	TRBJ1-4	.	CASRSSGIRPNEKLFF	TGTGCCAGTAGATCGTCGGGGATCCGGCCTAATGAAAAACTGTTTTTT
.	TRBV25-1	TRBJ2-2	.	CASSESVGGGTGELFF	TGTGCCAGCAGTGAATCTGTGGGAGGGGGGACCGGGGAGCTGTTTTTT
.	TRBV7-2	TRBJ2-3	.	CASSASRDTQYF	TGTGCCAGCAGCGCAAGTCGGGATACGCAGTATTTT
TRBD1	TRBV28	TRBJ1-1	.	CASLPGTGMNTEAFF	TGTGCCAGCCTTCCCGGGACAGGGATGAACACTGAAGCTTTCTTT
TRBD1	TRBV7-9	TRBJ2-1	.	CASSLGQGRVEQFF	TGTGCCAGCAGCCTGGGACAGGGGAGGGTTGAGCAGTTCTTC
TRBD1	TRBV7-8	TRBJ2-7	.	CASSPGQRPYEQYF	TGTGCCAGCAGCCCGGGACAGCGACCCTACGAGCAGTACTTC
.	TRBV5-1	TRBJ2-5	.	CASSPISYGETQYF	TGCGCCAGCAGTCCCATAAGTTACGGGGAGACCCAGTACTTC
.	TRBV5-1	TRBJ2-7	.	CASSLGQAIQEQYF	TGCGCCAGCAGCTTGGGACAGGCAATCCAGGAGCAGTACTTC
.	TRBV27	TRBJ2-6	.	CASSPQGSGANVLTF	TGTGCCAGCAGCCCCCAGGGATCTGGGGCCAACGTCCTGACTTTC
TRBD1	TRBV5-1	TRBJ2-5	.	CASSPGQVGLETQYF	TGCGCCAGCAGTCCCGGACAGGTTGGCCTCGAGACCCAGTACTTC